The entry below gives a single T cell receptor (beta chain) sequence along with its context. Its antigen is not yet known. One base away lies a much larger clone, so this may be a sequencing read error. CDR1 DFQATT and CDR2 SNEGSKA are derived from the germline V gene (reference sequence). Taken from cysteine to phenylalanine, the CDR3 has 12 residues. The read is trimmed to its CDR3 DNA, 36 bases read in frame from base 1. The sample comes from a study of blood T cells in healthy people across ages (dated by TCRdb to between 2015 and 2016). Study-wide context: In model experiments, template switching captured roughly one uniquely barcoded TCR beta cDNA molecule for every two T cells. Donors were grouped into four age groups: young (average approximately 15 years), middle-aged (roughly 38), aged (over 55) and long-lived (over 80). To track age-related changes in TCR beta repertoire diversity, the study relied on deep sequencing normalized with unique cDNA molecular identifiers. For two donors (one aged 18 to 30 and one aged 80 or older), the study analyzed two additional independent replicas of 1 million unique cDNA reads from the same blood draw. On the study overall, not on this receptor specifically: Because the CMV infection status of the donors was unknown, age-related changes in expanded clonotypes may potentially have been confounded. There was a strong correlation between observed TCR beta diversity and the percentage of naive T cells measured by flow cytometry. Since profiling was done on bulk unsorted PBMCs, naive and antigen-experienced compartments could not be conclusively compared. Total diversity estimates from one million sequenced T cells were considered lower bounds and underestimates. As age increased, observed TCR beta diversity per million T cells dropped in a roughly linear way, and a significant reduction was already evident by age 40. The long-lived group showed more naive CD4+ T cells, fewer expanded clones and increased TCR diversity than the aged group, suggesting age selection.

The receptor library was made with 5' RACE. For sequencing, an Illumina HiSeq 2500 was employed. A second PCR of roughly 7 to 12 cycles was performed with a sample-barcoded 5' primer and a J-beta primer mix. Each TCR beta cDNA molecule received a unique molecular identifier from a template-switch 5' adaptor carrying 12 random nucleotides. Each sample yielded at least 2.5 million CDR3-containing paired-end reads. All of the RNA was converted into first-strand cDNA using the Mint cDNA synthesis kit, with a TRBC-specific oligonucleotide serving as the primer. All cDNA was treated with uracil-DNA glycosylase and then went through a first 18-cycle PCR with the universal primers M1SS and BC2_uni_R. Regarding the original processing steps: Each sample was normalized by randomly selecting 1 million high-quality reads, each carrying a distinct molecular identifier. Instead of being binned into consensus sequences, reads with shared molecular identifiers were discarded. MiTCR, run with a Q25 quality threshold and the strictest error-elimination algorithm, handled CDR3 identification, clonotype clustering and error correction. A nonparametric unseen species model using Euler transformation provided a lower-bound estimate of total TCR beta diversity. TCRdb ran its own pipeline on the public reads, namely fastp trimming at Q25 and MiXCR clone calling, and kept in-frame beta chains. Each record represents a unique CDR3 protein, reported with the most common genes and DNA among its rows. TCRdb's processing, not the authors' own work, is the source of the V and J calls. This sample gives about 720,000 distinct CDR3 sequences in total; 20% to 25% of them show up just once. The ten largest clones add up to approximately 4% of the sample.

The donors were roughly 40 Caucasian individuals from Russia, aged about 6 to 100 years, who were systemically healthy. Roughly 10 milliliters of peripheral blood were drawn from each donor into EDTA-treated Vacutainer tubes. PBMCs were isolated by Ficoll-Paque density-gradient centrifugation, with at least 6 million obtained per sample. Total RNA was extracted from PBMCs with Trizol reagent, with at least 6 micrograms obtained per sample. For every donor, flow cytometry on a PBMC aliquot measured the percentage of naive CD45RAhigh/CD27high T cells. These data were also filed under a second study, of T cells of mothers and their children. The second study's authors report: The donors were nine systemically healthy Caucasian individuals, made up of three mothers and their six children. cDNA synthesis consumed the entire amount of extracted RNA, loaded at about 1.5 ug RNA in each 15 ul reaction. In the second PCR, the M1S primer added sample barcodes and 2-4 random nucleotides. More than 8.5 million TCR beta CDR3 reads were obtained from each mother, and several million reads were obtained from each child. TCR recombination output is similarly shaped by thymic selection in related and unrelated pairs, with a minor effect exerted by inherited differences. Related mother-child pairs always showed normalized repertoire overlap that was slightly higher than in unrelated mother-child pairs, though the difference was never significant. No persistent microchimeric T cell clones were detected, at a sensitivity of roughly 93 clones per million clonotypes. To look for features that set related mother-child pairs apart from unrelated individuals, the researchers ran deep NGS to compare the TCR beta repertoires of mothers and children. On average, the children were roughly 11 +/- 4 years old, while the mothers were approximately 40 +/- 4 years old. After adapters were ligated using NEBNext reagents, the libraries underwent 100+100 nt paired-end sequencing on an Illumina HiSeq 2000. Mother and child libraries were prepared a month apart and sequenced in separate runs to prevent cross-contamination. For each donor, somewhere between roughly 450,000 and 2,000,000 distinct TCR beta clonotypes were identified. Naive TCR beta clonotypes were estimated from low-frequency clonotypes matched to each donor's FACS-determined naive share, without sorting.

The material sequenced was blood. The TCR sequence derives from a boy younger than 18 in good health. The sequence links TRBV20-1 to TRBJ2-5; D gene: possibly TRBD1, on 6 matching bases. The J call may be mistaken, given a closer DNA end match to TRBJ2-7. Here is the DNA: TGCAGTGCTAGGTCAGGGGCCTACGAGCAGTACTTC. Translated, this is CSARSGAYEQYF.